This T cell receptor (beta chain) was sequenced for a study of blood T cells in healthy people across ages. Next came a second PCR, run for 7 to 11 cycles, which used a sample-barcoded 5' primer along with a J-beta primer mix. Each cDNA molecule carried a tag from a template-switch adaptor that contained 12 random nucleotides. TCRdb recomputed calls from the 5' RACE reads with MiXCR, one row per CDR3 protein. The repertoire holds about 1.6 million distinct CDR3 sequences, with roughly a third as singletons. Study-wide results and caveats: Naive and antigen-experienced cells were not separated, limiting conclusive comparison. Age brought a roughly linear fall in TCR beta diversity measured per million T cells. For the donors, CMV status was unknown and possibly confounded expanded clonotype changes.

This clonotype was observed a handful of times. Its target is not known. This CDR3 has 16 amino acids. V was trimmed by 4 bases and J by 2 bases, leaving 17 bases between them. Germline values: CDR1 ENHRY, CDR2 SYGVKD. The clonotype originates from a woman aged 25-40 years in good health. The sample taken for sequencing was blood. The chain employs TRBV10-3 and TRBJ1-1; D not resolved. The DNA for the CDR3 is TGTGCCATCAGTGCAAAAGGGTATGGGTCCAACACTGAAGCTTTCTTT. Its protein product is CAISAKGYGSNTEAFF.